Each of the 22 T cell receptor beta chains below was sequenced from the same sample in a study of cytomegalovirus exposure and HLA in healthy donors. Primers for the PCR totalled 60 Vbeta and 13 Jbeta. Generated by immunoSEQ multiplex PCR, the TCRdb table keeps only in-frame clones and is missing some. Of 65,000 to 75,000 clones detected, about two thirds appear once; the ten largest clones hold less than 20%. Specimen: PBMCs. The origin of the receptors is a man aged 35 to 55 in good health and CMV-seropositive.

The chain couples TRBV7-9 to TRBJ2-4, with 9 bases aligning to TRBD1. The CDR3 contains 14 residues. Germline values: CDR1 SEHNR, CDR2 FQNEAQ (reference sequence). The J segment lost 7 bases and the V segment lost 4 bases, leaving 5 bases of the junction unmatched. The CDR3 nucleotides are TGTGCCAGCAGCTGGGGACAGGGTGCGAACATTCAGTACTTC. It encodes CASSWGQGANIQYF.

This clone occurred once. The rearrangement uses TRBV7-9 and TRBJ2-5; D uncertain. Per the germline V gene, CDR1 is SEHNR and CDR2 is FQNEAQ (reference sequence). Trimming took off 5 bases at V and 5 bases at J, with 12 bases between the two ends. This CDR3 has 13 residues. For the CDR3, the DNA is TGTGCCAGCAGCCTGCCACCGGTTGAGACCCAGTACTTC. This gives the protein CASSLPPVETQYF.

This CDR3 reads CAWSVAANQETQYF. CDR3 coding DNA: TGTGCCTGGAGTGTTGCGGCAAATCAAGAGACCCAGTACTTC. V gene TRBV30 combines with J gene TRBJ2-5; D is unclear. The V end lost 0 bases, the J end lost 2 bases, and 10 bases lay between the germline ends. The CDR3 contains 14 residues. Germline loops: CDR1 GTSNPN, CDR2 SVGIG (reference sequence).

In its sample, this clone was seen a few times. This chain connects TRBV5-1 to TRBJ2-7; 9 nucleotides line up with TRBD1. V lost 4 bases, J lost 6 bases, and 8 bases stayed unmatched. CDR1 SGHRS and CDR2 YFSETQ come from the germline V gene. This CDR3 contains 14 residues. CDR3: CASSLGQGPLEQYF. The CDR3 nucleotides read TGCGCCAGCAGCCTGGGACAGGGCCCCCTCGAGCAGTACTTC.

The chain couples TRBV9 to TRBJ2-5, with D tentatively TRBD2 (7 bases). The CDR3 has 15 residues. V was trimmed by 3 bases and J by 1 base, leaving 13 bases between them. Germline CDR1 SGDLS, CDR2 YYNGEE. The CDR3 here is CASSAKGGAQETQYF. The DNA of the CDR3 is TGTGCCAGCAGCGCGAAGGGGGGGGCCCAAGAGACCCAGTACTTC.

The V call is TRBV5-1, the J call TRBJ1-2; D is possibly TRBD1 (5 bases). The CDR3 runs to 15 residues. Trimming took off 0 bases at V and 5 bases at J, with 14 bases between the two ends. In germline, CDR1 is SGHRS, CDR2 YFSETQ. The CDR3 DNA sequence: TGCGCCAGCAGCTTGGGGACAATCTTTCCTTATGGCTACACCTTC. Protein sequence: CASSLGTIFPYGYTF.

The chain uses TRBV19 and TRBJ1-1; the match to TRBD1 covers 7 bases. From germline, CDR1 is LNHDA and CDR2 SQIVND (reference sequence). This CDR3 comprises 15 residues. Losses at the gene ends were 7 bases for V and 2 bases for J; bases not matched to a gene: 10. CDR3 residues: CASNSPGQINTEAFF. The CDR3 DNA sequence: TGTGCCAGTAATTCACCGGGACAGATAAACACTGAAGCTTTCTTT.

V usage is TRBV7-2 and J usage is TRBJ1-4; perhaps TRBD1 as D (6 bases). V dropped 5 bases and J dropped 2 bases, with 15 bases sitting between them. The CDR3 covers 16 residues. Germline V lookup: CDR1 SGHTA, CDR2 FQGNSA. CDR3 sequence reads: CASSRGQKPTNEKLFF. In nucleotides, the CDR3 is TGTGCCAGCAGCCGCGGACAGAAGCCTACTAATGAAAAACTGTTTTTT.

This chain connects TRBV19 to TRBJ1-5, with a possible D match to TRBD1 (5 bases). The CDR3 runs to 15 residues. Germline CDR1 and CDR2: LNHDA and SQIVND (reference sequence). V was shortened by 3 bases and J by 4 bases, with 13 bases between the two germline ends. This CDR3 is CASSILSGRNQPQHF. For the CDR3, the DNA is TGTGCCAGTAGTATTCTTTCAGGGCGAAATCAGCCCCAGCATTTT.

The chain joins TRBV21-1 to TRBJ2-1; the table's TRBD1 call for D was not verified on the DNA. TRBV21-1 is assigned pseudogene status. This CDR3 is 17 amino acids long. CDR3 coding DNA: TGTGCCAGCAGCCCGCCGGCGTCAGGGAAAAACAGGAATGAGCAGTTCTTC. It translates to CASSPPASGKNRNEQFF.

DNA for the CDR3: TGTGCCAGCAGCGTAGACAGGACTAGCAATGTCGGGGAGCTGTTTTTT. It translates to CASSVDRTSNVGELFF. V usage is TRBV9 and J usage is TRBJ2-2; 8 nucleotides agree with TRBD2. V gave up 0 bases and J gave up 7 bases; unmatched junction bases: 8. This CDR3 comprises 16 residues. Germline CDR1 and CDR2: SGDLS and YYNGEE.

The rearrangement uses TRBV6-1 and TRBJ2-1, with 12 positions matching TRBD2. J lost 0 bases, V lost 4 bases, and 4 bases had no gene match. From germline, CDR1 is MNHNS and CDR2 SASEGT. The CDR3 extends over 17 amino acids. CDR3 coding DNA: TGTGCCAGCAGTGGCTCTAGCGGGGGGGCCTCCTACAATGAGCAGTTCTTC. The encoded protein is CASSGSSGGASYNEQFF.

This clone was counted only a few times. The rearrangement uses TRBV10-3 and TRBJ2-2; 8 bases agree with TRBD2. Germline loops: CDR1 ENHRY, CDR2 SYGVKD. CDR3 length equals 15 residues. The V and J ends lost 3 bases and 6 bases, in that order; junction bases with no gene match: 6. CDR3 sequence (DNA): TGTGCCATCAGTGATAAGCGGGGGCCCGCCGGGGAGCTGTTTTTT. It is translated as CAISDKRGPAGELFF.

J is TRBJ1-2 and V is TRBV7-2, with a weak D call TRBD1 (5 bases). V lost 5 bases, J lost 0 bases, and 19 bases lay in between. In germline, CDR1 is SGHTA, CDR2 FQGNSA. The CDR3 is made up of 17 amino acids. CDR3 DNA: TGTGCCAGCAGCCGCTATACAACAGGCCTAGCTAACTATGGCTACACCTTC. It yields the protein CASSRYTTGLANYGYTF.

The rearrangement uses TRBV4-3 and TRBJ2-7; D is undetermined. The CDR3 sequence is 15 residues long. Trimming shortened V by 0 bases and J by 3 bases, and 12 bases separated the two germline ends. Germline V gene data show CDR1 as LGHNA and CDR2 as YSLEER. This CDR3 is CASSQELSAVYEQYF. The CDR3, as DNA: TGCGCCAGCAGCCAAGAACTATCTGCCGTCTACGAGCAGTACTTC.

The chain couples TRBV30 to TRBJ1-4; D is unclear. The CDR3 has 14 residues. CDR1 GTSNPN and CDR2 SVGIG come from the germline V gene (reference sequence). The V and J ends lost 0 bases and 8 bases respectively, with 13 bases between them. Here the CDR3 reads CAWSVLRSGEKLFF. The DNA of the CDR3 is TGTGCCTGGAGTGTACTAAGGAGCGGGGAAAAACTGTTTTTT. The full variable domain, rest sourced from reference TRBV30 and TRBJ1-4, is SQTIHQWPATLVQPVGSPLSLECTVEGTSNPNLYWYRQAAGRGLQLLFYSVGIGQISSEVPQNLSASRPQDRQFILSSKKLLLSDSGFYLCAWSVLRSGEKLFFGSGTQLSVL.

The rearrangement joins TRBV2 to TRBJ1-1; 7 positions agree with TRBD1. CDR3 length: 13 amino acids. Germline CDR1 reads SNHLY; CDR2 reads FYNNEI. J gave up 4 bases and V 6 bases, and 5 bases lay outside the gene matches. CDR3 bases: TGTGCCAGCAGCAGGGACAGCCCCACTGAAGCTTTCTTT. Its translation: CASSRDSPTEAFF.

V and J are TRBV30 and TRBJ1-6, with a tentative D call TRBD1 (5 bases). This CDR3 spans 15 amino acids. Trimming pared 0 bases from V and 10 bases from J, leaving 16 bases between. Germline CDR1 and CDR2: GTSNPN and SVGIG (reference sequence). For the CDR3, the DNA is TGTGCCTGGAGTGTAGATTCAGGGCGGATGTCACCCCTCCACTTT. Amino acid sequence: CAWSVDSGRMSPLHF.

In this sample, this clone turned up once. The CDR3, as DNA: TGTGCCAGCAGCTTAGGTCCGGACAGAGGGTACTTC. It specifies CASSLGPDRGYF. V usage is TRBV7-6 and J usage is TRBJ2-7, with a possible D match to TRBD1 (6 bases). The germline V gene has CDR1 SGHVS and CDR2 FNYEAQ. V was pared by 1 base and J by 12 bases, with 13 bases between. This CDR3 comprises 12 residues.

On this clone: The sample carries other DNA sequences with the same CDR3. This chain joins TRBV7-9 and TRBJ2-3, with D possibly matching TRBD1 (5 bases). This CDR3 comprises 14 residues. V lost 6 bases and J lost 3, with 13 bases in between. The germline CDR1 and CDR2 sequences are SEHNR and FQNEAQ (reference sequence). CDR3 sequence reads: CASSFRVATDTQYF. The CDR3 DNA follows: TGTGCCAGCAGTTTCAGGGTAGCTACAGATACGCAGTATTTT.

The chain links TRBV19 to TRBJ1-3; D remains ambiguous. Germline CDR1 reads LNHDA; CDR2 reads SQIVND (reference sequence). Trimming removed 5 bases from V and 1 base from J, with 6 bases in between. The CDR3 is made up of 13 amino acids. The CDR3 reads CASSVGSGNTIYF. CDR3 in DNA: TGTGCCAGTAGTGTCGGGTCTGGAAACACCATATATTTT.

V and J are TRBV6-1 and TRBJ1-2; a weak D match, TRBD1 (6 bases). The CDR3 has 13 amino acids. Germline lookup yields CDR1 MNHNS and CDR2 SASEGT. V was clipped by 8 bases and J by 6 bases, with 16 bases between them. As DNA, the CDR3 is TGTGCCAGCCTTAAGGGACAAGCAGATGGCTACACCTTC. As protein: CASLKGQADGYTF.